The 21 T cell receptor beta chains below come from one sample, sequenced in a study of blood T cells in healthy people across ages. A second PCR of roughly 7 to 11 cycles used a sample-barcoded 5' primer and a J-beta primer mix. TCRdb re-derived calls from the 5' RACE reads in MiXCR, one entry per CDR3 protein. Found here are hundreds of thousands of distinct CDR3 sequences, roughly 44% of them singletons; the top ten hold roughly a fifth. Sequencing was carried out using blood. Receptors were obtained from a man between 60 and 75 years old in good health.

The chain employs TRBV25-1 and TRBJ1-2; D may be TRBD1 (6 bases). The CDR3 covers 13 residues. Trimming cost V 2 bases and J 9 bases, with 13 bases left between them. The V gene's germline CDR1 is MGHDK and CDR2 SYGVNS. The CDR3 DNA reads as TGTGCCAGCAGTGAAAGTGAACAGGGCAGCTACACCTTC. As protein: CASSESEQGSYTF.

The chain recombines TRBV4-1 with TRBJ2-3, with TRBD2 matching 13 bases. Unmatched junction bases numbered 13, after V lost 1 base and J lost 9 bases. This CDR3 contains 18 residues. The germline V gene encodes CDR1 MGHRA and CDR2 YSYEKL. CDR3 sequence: CASSQGGTSGVHRATQYF. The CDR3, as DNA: TGCGCCAGCAGCCAAGGGGGGACTAGCGGGGTTCACCGAGCAACGCAGTATTTT.

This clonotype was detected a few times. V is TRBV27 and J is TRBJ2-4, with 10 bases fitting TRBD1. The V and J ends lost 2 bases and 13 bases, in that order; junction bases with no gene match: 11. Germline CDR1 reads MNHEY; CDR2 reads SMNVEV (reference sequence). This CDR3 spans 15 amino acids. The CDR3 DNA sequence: TGTGCCAGCAGTTTAGCCGGGACAGGGGTCCAGGAGCAGTACTTC. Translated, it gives CASSLAGTGVQEQYF.

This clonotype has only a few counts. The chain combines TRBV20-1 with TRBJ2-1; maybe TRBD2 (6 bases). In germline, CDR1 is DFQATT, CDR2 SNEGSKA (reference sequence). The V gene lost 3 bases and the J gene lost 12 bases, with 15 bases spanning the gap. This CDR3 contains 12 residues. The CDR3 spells CSASKSGTAQFF. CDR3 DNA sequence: TGCAGTGCTAGCAAATCCGGGACTGCGCAGTTCTTC.

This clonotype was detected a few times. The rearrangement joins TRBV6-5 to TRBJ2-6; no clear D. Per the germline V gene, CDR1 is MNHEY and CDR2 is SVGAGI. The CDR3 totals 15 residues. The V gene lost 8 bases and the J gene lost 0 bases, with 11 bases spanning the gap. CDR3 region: CASVGMSSGANVLTF. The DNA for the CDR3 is TGTGCCAGCGTTGGTATGAGCTCTGGGGCCAACGTCCTGACTTTC.

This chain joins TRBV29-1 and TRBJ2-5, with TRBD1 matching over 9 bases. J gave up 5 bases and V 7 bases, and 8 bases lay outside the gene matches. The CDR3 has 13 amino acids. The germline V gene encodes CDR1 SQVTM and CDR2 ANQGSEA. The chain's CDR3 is CSASTGGVETQYF. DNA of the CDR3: TGCAGCGCATCGACAGGGGGGGTGGAGACCCAGTACTTC.

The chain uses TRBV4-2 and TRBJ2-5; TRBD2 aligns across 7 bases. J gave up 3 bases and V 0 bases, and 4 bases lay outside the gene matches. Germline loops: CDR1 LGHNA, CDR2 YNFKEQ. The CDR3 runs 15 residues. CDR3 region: CASSQDDRGEETQYF. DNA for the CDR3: TGTGCCAGCAGCCAAGATGACCGGGGGGAAGAGACCCAGTACTTC.

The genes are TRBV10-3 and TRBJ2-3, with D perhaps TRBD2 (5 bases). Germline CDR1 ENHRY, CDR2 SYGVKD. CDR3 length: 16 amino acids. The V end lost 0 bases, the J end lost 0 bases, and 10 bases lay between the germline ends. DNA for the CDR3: TGTGCCATCAGTGAGTCTACGGGGTCTAGCACAGATACGCAGTATTTT. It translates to CAISESTGSSTDTQYF.

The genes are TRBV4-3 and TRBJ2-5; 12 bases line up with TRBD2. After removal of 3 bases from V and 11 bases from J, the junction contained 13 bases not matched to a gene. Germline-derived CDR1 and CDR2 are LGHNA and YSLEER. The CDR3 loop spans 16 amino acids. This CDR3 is CASSQEASGGANEQYF. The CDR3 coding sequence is TGCGCCAGCAGCCAGGAGGCTAGCGGGGGGGCCAATGAGCAGTACTTC.

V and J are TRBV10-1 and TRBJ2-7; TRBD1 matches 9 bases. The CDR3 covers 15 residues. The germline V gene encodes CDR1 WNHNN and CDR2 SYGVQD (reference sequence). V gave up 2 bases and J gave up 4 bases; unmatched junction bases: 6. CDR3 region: CASSEGPGQGYEQYF. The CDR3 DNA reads TGCGCCAGCAGTGAGGGCCCGGGACAGGGTTACGAGCAGTACTTC.

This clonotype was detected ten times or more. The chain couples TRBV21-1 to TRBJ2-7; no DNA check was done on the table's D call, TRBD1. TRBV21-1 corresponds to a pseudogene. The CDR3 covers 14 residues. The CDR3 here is CASSNRGSSYEQYF. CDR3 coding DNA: TGTGCCAGCAGCAACAGGGGCTCGTCCTACGAGCAGTACTTC.

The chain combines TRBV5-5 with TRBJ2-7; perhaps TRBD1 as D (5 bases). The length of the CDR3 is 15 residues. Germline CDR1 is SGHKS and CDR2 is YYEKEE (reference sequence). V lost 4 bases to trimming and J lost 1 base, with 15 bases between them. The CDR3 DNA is TGTGCCAGCAGCCCATGGGTGACAGCTTCCTACGAGCAGTACTTC. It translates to CASSPWVTASYEQYF.

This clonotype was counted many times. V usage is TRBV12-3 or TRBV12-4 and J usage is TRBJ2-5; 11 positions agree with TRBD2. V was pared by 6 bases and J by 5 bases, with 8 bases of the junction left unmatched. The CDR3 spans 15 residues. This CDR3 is CASRSLAGGGETQYF. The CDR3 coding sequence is TGTGCCAGCAGATCCCTAGCGGGGGGAGGGGAGACCCAGTACTTC.

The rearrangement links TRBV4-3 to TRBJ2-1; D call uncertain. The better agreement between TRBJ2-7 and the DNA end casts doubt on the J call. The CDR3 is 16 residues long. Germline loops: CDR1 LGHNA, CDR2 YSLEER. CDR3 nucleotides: TGCGCCAGCAGCCAAGCTGTGACCGCACTGGGCAATGAGCAGTACTTC. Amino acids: CASSQAVTALGNEQYF.

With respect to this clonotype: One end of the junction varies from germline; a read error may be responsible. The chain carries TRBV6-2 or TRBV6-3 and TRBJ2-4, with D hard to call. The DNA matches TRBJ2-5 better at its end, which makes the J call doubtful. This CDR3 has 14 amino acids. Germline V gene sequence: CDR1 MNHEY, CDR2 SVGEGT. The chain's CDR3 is CVSSYPKNSETQYF. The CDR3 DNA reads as TGTGTCAGCAGTTACCCTAAAAACTCGGAGACCCAGTACTTC.

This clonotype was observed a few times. CDR3 in DNA: TGTGCCAGCAGCTTGGAGGCAGCTATGAACACTGAAGCTTTCTTT. Translation gives CASSLEAAMNTEAFF. The chain has TRBV5-5 and TRBJ1-1; D not resolved. This CDR3 is built from 15 residues. Per germline, CDR1 SGHKS and CDR2 YYEKEE (reference sequence). The ends were cut back, 0 bases at V and 0 bases at J, with 9 bases in the middle.

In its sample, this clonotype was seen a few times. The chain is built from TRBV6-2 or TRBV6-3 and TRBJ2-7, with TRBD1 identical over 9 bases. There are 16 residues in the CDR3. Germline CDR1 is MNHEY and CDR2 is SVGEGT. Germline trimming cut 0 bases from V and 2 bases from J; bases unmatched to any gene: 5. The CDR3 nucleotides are TGTGCCAGCAGTTACTCAGGGACAGGGAGTGCCTACGAGCAGTACTTC. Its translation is CASSYSGTGSAYEQYF.

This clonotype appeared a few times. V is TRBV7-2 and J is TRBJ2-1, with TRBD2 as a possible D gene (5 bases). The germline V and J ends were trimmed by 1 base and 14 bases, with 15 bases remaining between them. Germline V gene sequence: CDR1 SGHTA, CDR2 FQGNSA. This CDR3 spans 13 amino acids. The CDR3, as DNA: TGTGCCAGCAGCTTAGATTATATGACGGGAAAGTTCTTC. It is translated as CASSLDYMTGKFF.

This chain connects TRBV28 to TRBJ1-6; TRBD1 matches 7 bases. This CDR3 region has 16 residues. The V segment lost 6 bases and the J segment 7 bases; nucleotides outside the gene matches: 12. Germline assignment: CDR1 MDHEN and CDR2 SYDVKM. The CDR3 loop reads CASRNSRQGENSPLHF. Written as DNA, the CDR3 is TGTGCCAGCAGAAACTCTCGACAGGGTGAAAATTCACCCCTCCACTTT.

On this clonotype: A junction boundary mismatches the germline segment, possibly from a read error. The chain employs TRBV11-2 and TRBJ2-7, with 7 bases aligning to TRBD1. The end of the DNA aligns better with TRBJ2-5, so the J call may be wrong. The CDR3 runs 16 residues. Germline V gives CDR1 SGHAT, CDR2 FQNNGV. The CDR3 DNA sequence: TGTGCCGGCAGCTTAGCTCGGGCAGGGACAGAGGAGACCCAGTACTTC. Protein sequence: CAGSLARAGTEETQYF.

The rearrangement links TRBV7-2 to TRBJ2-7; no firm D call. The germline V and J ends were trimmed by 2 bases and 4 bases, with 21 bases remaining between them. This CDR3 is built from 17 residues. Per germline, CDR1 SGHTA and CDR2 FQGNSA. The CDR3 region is CASSLTTSAITNYEQYF. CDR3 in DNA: TGTGCCAGCAGCTTAACCACGTCAGCAATTACAAATTACGAGCAGTACTTC. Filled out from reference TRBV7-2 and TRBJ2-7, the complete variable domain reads GAGVSQSPSNKVTEKGKDVELRCDPISGHTALYWYRQSLGQGLEFLIYFQGNSAPDKSGLPSDRFSAERTGGSVSTLTIQRTQQEDSAVYLCASSLTTSAITNYEQYFGPGTRLTVT.